The 8 T cell receptor beta chains below all came from one sample that was sequenced in a study of Ad26.COV2.S vaccination and SARS-CoV-2 variants. Treatment described: roughly 20 received Ad26.COV2.S at low or high dose, single or two shots; about 5 received placebo; per-sample allocation not given. Each sample was drawn 63 days after the first injection (of vaccine or placebo). The table came from immunoSEQ multiplex PCR; TCRdb's copy has only in-frame clones and leaves some out. The table records around 400,000 clones, 80% to 90% of them present only once. Here the sequenced sample was peripheral blood, taken in a trial of Ad26.COV2.S vaccine versus placebo. These receptors originate from a person between 18 and 60 years old who received the Ad26.COV2.S COVID-19 vaccine or a placebo.

The chain recombines TRBV3-1 (or the pseudogene TRBV3-2) with TRBJ2-3, with 7 bases fitting TRBD2. J was trimmed by 0 bases and V by 5 bases; bases with no gene match: 8. CDR3 length: 16 residues. CDR1 and CDR2 (germline): LGHDT, YNNKEL (reference sequence). The CDR3: CASSMGGRGSTDTQYF. The CDR3 DNA is TGTGCCAGCAGCATGGGCGGGAGAGGTAGCACAGATACGCAGTATTTT.

The chain is built from TRBV28 and TRBJ2-5, with TRBD2 identical over 11 bases. Losses at the gene ends were 2 bases for V and 5 bases for J; bases not matched to a gene: 4. The CDR3 consists of 15 residues. From germline, CDR1 is MDHEN and CDR2 SYDVKM. CDR3 protein: CASSLVLAGDETQYF. The CDR3 DNA is TGTGCCAGCAGTTTAGTACTAGCGGGAGATGAGACCCAGTACTTC.

This sequence joins TRBV7-2 and TRBJ2-3; 8 nucleotides line up with TRBD1. With 3 bases clipped from V and 6 bases from J, the junction kept 11 bases outside the gene matches. The CDR3 is made up of 16 amino acids. CDR1 is SGHTA and CDR2 is FQGNSA in the germline V gene. This CDR3 is CASSFQGAVLADTQYF. The CDR3 nucleotides read TGTGCCAGCAGCTTCCAGGGGGCCGTCTTGGCTGATACGCAGTATTTT.

This clone came up a few times. The DNA of the CDR3 is TGTGCCAGCAGCTTAGGCGCAGGGGGTACTTCACCCCTCCACTTT. Amino acid sequence: CASSLGAGGTSPLHF. This chain uses TRBV11-2 with TRBJ1-6, with TRBD1 matching over 7 bases. The germline CDR1 and CDR2 sequences are SGHAT and FQNNGV. The CDR3 runs to 15 residues. With V trimmed by 1 base and J by 9 bases, 6 bases remained unmatched.

The rearrangement joins TRBV3-1 (or the pseudogene TRBV3-2) to TRBJ1-2, with a possible D match to TRBD1 (6 bases). V was trimmed by 0 bases and J by 8 bases, leaving 13 bases between them. CDR3 size: 14 residues. CDR1 and CDR2 from the germline V gene are LGHDT and YNNKEL (reference sequence). The CDR3 nucleotides are TGTGCCAGCAGCCAAGATAGGGGGTGGGGAGGCTACACCTTC. Translated: CASSQDRGWGGYTF.

The chain carries TRBV18 and TRBJ2-3; D gene ambiguous. The V and J ends lost 0 bases and 0 bases respectively, with 7 bases between them. Germline V gene lookup returns CDR1 KGHSH and CDR2 LQKENI. The CDR3 has 15 amino acids. CDR3 sequence (DNA): TGTGCCAGCTCACCACCGTCATCTAGCACAGATACGCAGTATTTT. Amino acid sequence: CASSPPSSSTDTQYF.

This clone showed up just a few times. This sequence joins TRBV2 and TRBJ2-7; 9 bases map to TRBD1. The CDR3 is 17 residues long. Per germline, CDR1 SNHLY and CDR2 FYNNEI. V shed 3 bases, J shed 6 bases, and the junction held 15 bases outside the gene matches. CDR3 region: CASSEPGQGVPSREQYF. The DNA for the CDR3 is TGTGCCAGCAGTGAGCCGGGACAGGGAGTGCCCTCCCGCGAGCAGTACTTC.

The J gene is TRBJ1-6, the V gene TRBV4-3; D is uncertain. The V end was cut by 2 bases, the J end by 1 base, with 6 bases between. The CDR3 spans 15 residues. Per the germline V gene, CDR1 is LGHNA and CDR2 is YSLEER. Here the CDR3 reads CASSQRSSYNSPLHF. For the CDR3, the DNA is TGCGCCAGCAGCCAAAGATCATCCTATAATTCACCCCTCCACTTT.